This TCR beta chain was captured by sequencing in a study of siplizumab effects on memory and regulatory T cells (dated by TCRdb to between 2018 and 2021). Concerning the study at large: The study looked at the effect of siplizumab, an anti-CD2 antibody, on alloreactive T-cell subsets in allogeneic mixed lymphocyte reactions made from human PBMCs. General conclusions and limits of the study: Siplizumab significantly lowered the cumulative frequency of alloreactive sequences that could be traced to unstimulated CD4+ memory T cells. Compared with memory T cells, unstimulated naive T cells appeared more diverse, and naive cells seemed to make a substantial contribution to the alloresponse. The suppressive function of proliferating Tregs from siplizumab cultures was not functionally confirmed. Among mappable alloreactive CD4+ clones, the Treg-derived fraction averaged around 70% with siplizumab versus approximately 27% in control reactions. Because sequences below about 10^-5 frequency were poorly captured, only a minor fraction of alloreactive clones could be mapped to unstimulated subsets. A naive or memory phenotype could not be assigned to roughly 75-96% of proliferating CD4+ or CD8+ clones.

Sorted unstimulated T cells and proliferating T cells recovered from mixed lymphocyte reactions were subjected to TCRbeta CDR3 sequencing. Fresh whole blood from some ten HLA-typed healthy donors was used as the source from which PBMCs were isolated. Unstimulated CD4+ non-regulatory T cells were FACS-sorted to map the origin of alloreactive clones. CDR1 and CDR2, looked up from the germline V gene, are MNHEY and SVGAGI. Spanning cysteine to phenylalanine, the CDR3 consists of 15 amino acids. CDR3 DNA only is kept here, 45 bases in frame from base 1. V is clipped by 6 bases and J by 4 bases, and the sequence between their germline boundaries is 15 bases long. Library preparation was by the immunoSEQ multiplex PCR assay. Roughly 10^5 TCR templates per sample were assayed on the deep sequencing platform. Genomic DNA extracted from sorted T cells was used for TCRbeta CDR3 sequencing. Under the source paper's analysis protocol: The R programming language was used for clonal analysis of the TCRbeta CDR3 data. Alloreactive CD4+ and CD8+ clones were identified by comparing unstimulated samples to CFSE-low samples taken after the reaction. By matching sequences to the repertoires of sorted unstimulated Treg and non-Treg cells, each alloreactive CD4+ clone was assigned a regulatory or non-regulatory origin. The clones in this table, taken by TCRdb from immuneACCESS, are in-frame only. Not every clone is retained; where verified, under half of the shortfall comes from an unresolved V gene, and the cause of the rest is unknown. D and trimming were read from the DNA, whereas the V and J calls and clone size are those reported in that table. Counted in this sample were around 110,000 clones; around 94% of them appeared once. The ten largest clones take up around 1.7% of the sample.

As regards this clone: What antigen it recognizes has not been identified. No much larger clone is present one base from it, and per-base qualities are unavailable.

Recombination joined TRBV6-5 with TRBJ2-2, with a tentative D gene TRBD2 over 6 matching bases. The TCR originated in a human donor in good health. The specimen sequenced was non-Treg CD4+ T cells sorted from blood. This specimen's cell subset or site label, interpreted: FACS-sorted unstimulated CD4+ non-regulatory T cells. The encoded CDR3 is CASRGDGSGTGELFF. The sequenced DNA is TGTGCCAGCAGGGGTGACGGGAGTGGCACCGGGGAGCTGTTTTTT.